This TCR beta chain was captured in a study of CD8+ T cells in alopecia areata. This CDR3 comprises 11 residues. In germline, CDR1 is GTSNPN, CDR2 SVGIG (reference sequence). Trimming cost V 8 bases and J 11 bases, with 13 bases left between them. In each case, RNA was isolated and then reverse transcribed into cDNA as the sequencing template. Sequenced by immunoSEQ multiplex PCR; TCRdb stores in-frame clones only, minus some. The repertoire includes about 200,000 clones, around 50% of them detected once, and roughly 5.3% sits in the top ten. Sequenced: CD8+ T cells sorted from blood. The chain joins TRBV30 to TRBJ1-6; D uncertain. The source of this sequence is a human donor in good health. CDR3 nucleotide sequence: TGTGCCCCCGAGCGCTGCGCACCCCTCCACTTT. This translates into CAPERCAPLHF. The full variable domain, rest sourced from reference TRBV30 and TRBJ1-6, is SQTIHQWPATLVQPVGSPLSLECTVEGTSNPNLYWYRQAAGRGLQLLFYSVGIGQISSEVPQNLSASRPQDRQFILSSKKLLLSDSGFYLCAPERCAPLHFGNGTRLTVT.